Each of the 19 T cell receptor beta chains below was sequenced from the same sample in a study of blood T cell repertoires in COVID-19. Assay used: immunoSEQ multiplex PCR; TCRdb lists only in-frame clones, some missing. The sample consists of some 190,000 clones, roughly nine tenths of them appearing once. Sequencing input: PBMCs or T cells enriched from blood (not recorded which). The receptors stem from a woman in her 40s with acute COVID-19.

The rearrangement joins TRBV12-3 or TRBV12-4 to TRBJ2-5; the D is unclear. This CDR3 has 12 amino acids. Trimming cost V 3 bases and J 2 bases, with 4 bases left between them. The CDR3 spells CASSFFQETQYF. CDR3 bases: TGTGCCAGCAGTTTCTTTCAAGAGACCCAGTACTTC.

This rearrangement joins TRBV5-4 to TRBJ2-3; possible D gene TRBD2, 6 bases. The V gene lost 1 base and the J gene lost 9 bases, with 9 bases spanning the gap. CDR3 length: 12 amino acids. From germline, CDR1 is SGHNT and CDR2 YYREEE (reference sequence). CDR3 loop: CASSLMSGTQYF. CDR3 in DNA: TGTGCCAGCAGCTTGATGAGCGGGACGCAGTATTTT.

The J gene is TRBJ1-3, the V gene TRBV27; D not resolved. CDR3 length equals 15 residues. Germline assignment: CDR1 MNHEY and CDR2 SMNVEV (reference sequence). V was trimmed by 5 bases and J by 0 bases, leaving 11 bases between them. For the CDR3, the DNA is TGTGCCAGCAGTCCCCACTATTACTCTGGAAACACCATATATTTT. It specifies CASSPHYYSGNTIYF.

The chain employs TRBV11-2 and TRBJ1-6; no firm D call. V shed 6 bases and J shed 0 bases, with 6 bases lying between them. The CDR3 covers 14 residues. Germline CDR1 reads SGHAT; CDR2 reads FQNNGV. CDR3 residues: CASRESSYNSPLHF. Written as DNA, the CDR3 is TGTGCCAGCAGGGAGAGCTCCTATAATTCACCCCTCCACTTT.

The chain uses TRBV2 and TRBJ2-2; 13 nucleotides line up with TRBD2. J lost 6 bases, V lost 6 bases, and 1 base had no gene match. The CDR3 totals 14 residues. From germline, CDR1 is SNHLY and CDR2 FYNNEI. CDR3 in DNA: TGTGCCAGCAGCGGACTAGCGGGGGCCGGGGAGCTGTTTTTT. This translates into CASSGLAGAGELFF.

The chain combines TRBV24-1 with TRBJ2-3; D is perhaps TRBD2 (6 bases). Germline-derived CDR1 and CDR2 are KGHDR and SFDVKD. This CDR3 has 13 amino acids. Deletions cut 4 bases from V and 6 bases from J, with 10 bases between. The CDR3 bases are TGTGCCACCAGTGAGGCGGGGTGGGATACGCAGTATTTT. It specifies CATSEAGWDTQYF.

The V gene is TRBV9, the J gene TRBJ1-1, with D perhaps matching TRBD1 (6 bases). Germline-derived CDR1 and CDR2 are SGDLS and YYNGEE. V was cut by 3 bases and J by 2 bases, with 11 bases left in between. This CDR3 spans 14 amino acids. The CDR3 DNA reads TGTGCCAGCAGCGCGCAAGGGGGTAACACTGAAGCTTTCTTT. Protein sequence: CASSAQGGNTEAFF. The whole variable domain, filled in from reference TRBV9 and TRBJ1-1, reads DSGVTQTPKHLITATGQRVTLRCSPRSGDLSVYWYQQSLDQGLQFLIQYYNGEERAKGNILERFSAQQFPDLHSELNLSSLELGDSALYFCASSAQGGNTEAFFGQGTRLTVV.

The chain employs TRBV7-9 and TRBJ2-3; TRBD2 agrees at 7 bases. The CDR3 extends over 16 amino acids. V shed 10 bases, J shed 0 bases, and the junction held 13 bases outside the gene matches. Germline V gives CDR1 SEHNR, CDR2 FQNEAQ (reference sequence). The CDR3 DNA follows: TGTGCCACCTGGGAGGGGCTAGCGGACAGCACAGATACGCAGTATTTT. Encoded protein: CATWEGLADSTDTQYF. Based on the CDR3 plus reference TRBV7-9 and TRBJ2-3, the full variable domain is DTGVSQNPRHKITKRGQNVTFRCDPISEHNRLYWYRQTLGQGPEFLTYFQNEAQLEKSRLLSDRFSAERPKGSFSTLEIQRTEQGDSAMYLCATWEGLADSTDTQYFGPGTRLTVL.

The CDR3 region is CASSPLGGQPQHF. The CDR3 nucleotides read TGTGCCAGCTCACCATTGGGGGGGCAGCCCCAGCATTTT. V and J are TRBV18 and TRBJ1-5; D perhaps matches TRBD1 (5 bases). Germline-derived CDR1 and CDR2 are KGHSH and LQKENI. V gave up 2 bases and J gave up 7 bases, with 9 bases separating them. This CDR3 contains 13 residues.

J is TRBJ2-3 and V is TRBV3-1 (or the pseudogene TRBV3-2), with 11 bases identical to TRBD2. V lost 4 bases to trimming and J lost 3 bases; unmatched junction nucleotides: 3. CDR3 length: 15 amino acids. The germline CDR1 and CDR2 sequences are LGHDT and YNNKEL (reference sequence). The CDR3 loop is CASSPGLAVTDTQYF. The DNA of the CDR3 is TGTGCCAGCAGCCCGGGACTAGCGGTAACAGATACGCAGTATTTT.

The chain employs TRBV4-3 and TRBJ1-1, with 7 bases fitting TRBD1. V gave up 2 bases and J gave up 9 bases; unmatched junction bases: 6. CDR1 LGHNA and CDR2 YSLEER come from the germline V gene. This CDR3 contains 13 residues. This CDR3 reads CASSQSGGNQAFF. The CDR3 nucleotides read TGCGCCAGCAGCCAATCAGGGGGGAATCAAGCTTTCTTT.

This chain uses TRBV9 with TRBJ2-5; 10 positions match TRBD2. Germline V gene data show CDR1 as SGDLS and CDR2 as YYNGEE. J gave up 0 bases and V 0 bases, and 2 bases lay outside the gene matches. The CDR3 has 16 amino acids. The CDR3 reads CASSVEAGGYQETQYF. DNA for the CDR3: TGTGCCAGCAGCGTAGAAGCGGGGGGGTACCAAGAGACCCAGTACTTC.

The chain combines TRBV27 with TRBJ1-5; 11 bases are a match to TRBD1. With V trimmed by 6 bases and J by 0 bases, 7 bases remained unmatched. The CDR3 has 17 residues. In germline, CDR1 is MNHEY, CDR2 SMNVEV (reference sequence). CDR3 in DNA: TGTGCCAGCAGGGGGACAGGGGGTCGTGTTAGCAATCAGCCCCAGCATTTT. Its translation: CASRGTGGRVSNQPQHF.

The chain joins TRBV4-1 to TRBJ2-7; 8 bases line up with TRBD1. Germline values: CDR1 MGHRA, CDR2 YSYEKL. The CDR3 has 13 residues. V lost 5 bases and J lost 1; bases outside the gene matches: 1. CDR3 coding DNA: TGCGCCAGCAGCAGGGACAGGTCCTACGAGCAGTACTTC. Its protein is CASSRDRSYEQYF.

In DNA form, the CDR3 reads TGCGCCAGCAGCCAACAGGGTACCGGGGAGCTGTTTTTT. As protein: CASSQQGTGELFF. V gene TRBV5-1 combines with J gene TRBJ2-2; D perhaps matches TRBD1 (6 bases). The CDR3 consists of 13 residues. Germline CDR1 is SGHRS and CDR2 is YFSETQ. Deletions cut 4 bases from V and 5 bases from J, with 9 bases between.

This clone showed up just once. The V gene is TRBV30, the J gene TRBJ1-6, with TRBD1 as a possible D gene (6 bases). Deletions cut 0 bases from V and 10 bases from J, with 10 bases between. Germline V lookup: CDR1 GTSNPN, CDR2 SVGIG (reference sequence). The CDR3 contains 13 residues. CDR3 protein: CAWSVGGPSPLHF. The CDR3 DNA sequence: TGTGCCTGGAGTGTCGGGGGGCCCTCACCCCTCCACTTT.

This clone has a handful of counts. V is TRBV4-2 and J is TRBJ2-7; D uncertain. Trimming pared 0 bases from V and 2 bases from J, leaving 11 bases between. Germline V CDR1 and CDR2: LGHNA, YNFKEQ. This CDR3 spans 15 amino acids. CDR3 nucleotides: TGTGCCAGCAGCCAAGATCGAGATAGTCCCTACGAGCAGTACTTC. Residues: CASSQDRDSPYEQYF.

This rearrangement joins TRBV27 to TRBJ2-7; 9 bases are shared with TRBD2. The CDR3 runs to 15 residues. Germline V gene data show CDR1 as MNHEY and CDR2 as SMNVEV (reference sequence). The V and J ends lost 5 bases and 4 bases, in that order; junction bases with no gene match: 9. In DNA form, the CDR3 reads TGTGCCAGCAGTGCTCCCGGGACTAGCTTTTACGAGCAGTACTTC. Translated: CASSAPGTSFYEQYF.

The rearrangement links TRBV5-8 to TRBJ1-5; D perhaps matches TRBD1 (5 bases). Between the trimmed V and J ends, which lost 1 base and 7 bases, there was a span of 9 bases. Germline V gene data show CDR1 as SGHTS and CDR2 as YDEGEE. CDR3 length: 13 residues. The CDR3 region has the DNA TGTGCCAGCAGCTTGAGGGGAAACCAGCCCCAGCATTTT. It codes for CASSLRGNQPQHF.